The 12 T cell receptor beta chains below come from one sample, sequenced in a study of blood T cells in healthy people across ages. Together with a sample-barcoded 5' primer, a J-beta primer mix was included in a second PCR lasting about 6 to 11 cycles. TCRdb reprocessed the 5' RACE reads via MiXCR and lists one record per CDR3 protein. The sample includes just over 800,000 distinct CDR3 sequences, approximately 59% of them seen just once. Sequencing used blood. Receptors originate from a man aged 25-45 years in good health.

The chain links TRBV4-3 to TRBJ1-1; D unresolved. Trimming left V 1 base short and J 1 base short, with 10 bases between. Germline CDR1 reads LGHNA; CDR2 reads YSLEER. CDR3 length: 15 residues. The CDR3 here is CASSQGWGGNTEAFF. The CDR3 bases are TGCGCCAGCAGCCAAGGTTGGGGTGGGAACACTGAAGCTTTCTTT.

The J gene is TRBJ2-7, the V gene TRBV6-6, with 9 nucleotides matching TRBD2. The end of the DNA fits TRBJ2-5 better, so the J call may be wrong. Germline V lookup: CDR1 MNHNY, CDR2 SVGAGI (reference sequence). CDR3 length: 15 amino acids. The CDR3 region is CASSYQLAGTRTQYF. The CDR3 DNA reads TGTGCCAGCAGTTATCAGCTAGCGGGGACCCGGACCCAGTACTTC.

Points on this clonotype: A read error may account for a junction end that differs from germline. The genes are TRBV5-1 and TRBJ2-5, with 9 nucleotides matching TRBD1. The DNA end is more similar to TRBJ2-7, so the J call may be wrong. This CDR3 is built from 15 residues. From germline, CDR1 is SGHRS and CDR2 YFSETQ. Here the CDR3 reads CACSLGTGSQHEQYF. CDR3 bases: TGCGCCTGCAGCCTAGGGACAGGGTCTCAACACGAGCAGTACTTC.

This chain connects TRBV6-5 to TRBJ1-6, with TRBD1 as a possible D gene (5 bases). This CDR3 region has 16 residues. The germline V gene encodes CDR1 MNHEY and CDR2 SVGAGI. The V end lost 8 bases, the J end lost 0 bases, and 14 bases lay between the germline ends. Written as DNA, the CDR3 is TGTGCCAGCTGTCGATTACAGGACTCCTATAATTCACCCCTCCACTTT. It yields the protein CASCRLQDSYNSPLHF.

V is TRBV6-2 or TRBV6-3 and J is TRBJ2-5, with no clear D. The germline V gene has CDR1 MNHEY and CDR2 SVGEGT. The V and J ends lost 6 bases and 4 bases respectively, with 9 bases between them. The CDR3 sequence is 12 residues long. DNA of the CDR3: TGTGCCAGCAGGTACCTCGGAGAGACCCAGTACTTC. This codes for CASRYLGETQYF.

This chain connects TRBV28 to TRBJ2-4; D is unclear. Near its end, the DNA agrees better with TRBJ2-7, so the J call may be wrong. CDR3 length: 12 amino acids. From germline, CDR1 is MDHEN and CDR2 SYDVKM. CDR3 residues: CASNLGFYEQYF. CDR3 DNA sequence: TGTGCCAGCAATTTGGGGTTCTACGAGCAGTACTTC.

The chain couples TRBV7-9 to TRBJ2-1; D perhaps matches TRBD1 (6 bases). The CDR3 is 14 residues long. Germline loops: CDR1 SEHNR, CDR2 FQNEAQ (reference sequence). V was shortened by 1 base and J by 6 bases, with 10 bases between the two germline ends. CDR3 sequence: CASSLDRVINEQFF. DNA of the CDR3: TGTGCCAGCAGCTTAGACAGGGTTATCAATGAGCAGTTCTTC.

This clonotype appeared a few times. The rearrangement links TRBV7-9 to TRBJ2-5, with D perhaps TRBD2 (6 bases). The last part of the DNA fits TRBJ2-7 better; the J call may be wrong. Germline-derived CDR1 and CDR2 are SEHNR and FQNEAQ (reference sequence). CDR3 length: 12 amino acids. CDR3 sequence (DNA): TGTGCCAGCACCCTAGGGGAGGACGAGCAGTACTTC. It translates to CASTLGEDEQYF.

The gene calls are TRBV30 and TRBJ2-1; 7 bases agree with TRBD1. This CDR3 has 13 amino acids. Trimming took 8 bases from V and 7 from J; bases not matched to a gene: 11. Germline CDR1 GTSNPN, CDR2 SVGIG (reference sequence). The DNA of the CDR3 is TGTGCCGGGAATCCGACAGGGTGGAATGAGCAGTTCTTC. Translated: CAGNPTGWNEQFF.

This clonotype was detected only once. The chain combines TRBV4-3 with TRBJ2-4, with D perhaps TRBD1 (7 bases). The better agreement between TRBJ2-7 and the DNA end casts doubt on the J call. CDR3 length: 14 residues. Germline V lookup: CDR1 LGHNA, CDR2 YSLEER. The CDR3 nucleotides read TGCGCCAGCAGCCAAAGCAGGGGGACTTACGAGCAGTACTTC. As protein: CASSQSRGTYEQYF.

Concerning this clonotype: A read error may account for a junction end that differs from germline. The chain carries TRBV4-3 and TRBJ2-7, with TRBD1 identical over 10 bases. Germline values: CDR1 LGHNA, CDR2 YSLEER. The CDR3 contains 15 residues. CDR3 sequence: CVSSQEDRGWNEQYF. CDR3 in DNA: TGCGTCAGCAGCCAAGAGGACAGGGGGTGGAACGAGCAGTACTTC.

The chain carries TRBV28 and TRBJ2-7, with D unclear. V lost 8 bases, J lost 2 bases, and 19 bases lay in between. The CDR3 sequence is 15 residues long. The germline gives CDR1 MDHEN, CDR2 SYDVKM. CDR3 coding DNA: TGTGCCAGCGGCCCTCTCTTGGGATGGCCCTACGAGCAGTACTTC. This encodes CASGPLLGWPYEQYF.